This T cell receptor beta chain emerged from a study of cytomegalovirus exposure and HLA in healthy donors. About the study: There were 88 million or so unique TCRs (from HLA-typed donors) in an early data release.

A word on this clone: Its antigen is still unknown.

Deletions cut 1 base from V and 7 bases from J, with 14 bases between. Germline assignment: CDR1 PRHDT and CDR2 FYEKMQ (reference sequence). This CDR3 has 15 amino acids. Notes on the study in general: HLA restriction was apparent for most CMV-associated TCR beta chains in a later analysis.

The study ran its PCR with 60 Vbeta and 13 Jbeta primers. This table comes from immunoSEQ multiplex PCR, and its TCRdb copy is limited to in-frame clones, with some not included. Of under 200,000 clones in the sample, 60% to 80% were seen once. The receptor was derived from a woman in her twenties or thirties in good health and CMV-seronegative. V usage is TRBV13 and J usage is TRBJ2-1; the D gene is possibly TRBD2 (6 bases). Specimen: PBMCs. CDR3 in amino acids: CASSLVRLGENEQFF. In DNA form, the CDR3 reads TGTGCCAGCAGCTTAGTCCGACTAGGGGAGAATGAGCAGTTCTTC.